The TCR beta chain under discussion was sequenced for a study of T cell responses to AZD1222 COVID-19 vaccine. As for the study in general: Doses given second, at about 4 or about 12 weeks, were pooled. Findings and caveats of the study: Sampling captured repertoires only after the peak T cell response. Spike-specific TCR breadth and depth both grew after two AZD1222 doses. Among spike-specific TCRs, nearly half reportedly target unmutated variant regions.

The CDR3 has 16 residues. From germline, CDR1 is ENHRY and CDR2 SYGVKD. The germline V and J ends were trimmed by 1 base and 5 bases, with 15 bases remaining between them. Only in-frame clones appear in the TCRdb table, and some are missing; sequencing was by immunoSEQ multiplex PCR. The data contain roughly 120,000 clones, around 90% of them singletons. With regard to this clone: The target antigen is unknown.

This clonotype originated in an adult in good health. The sample in question was peripheral blood, obtained on day 0 of AZD1222 vaccination. The chain uses TRBV10-3 and TRBJ2-1; weak D call: TRBD2 (6 bases). The CDR3 bases are TGTGCCATCAGTGAGTGGGACGGGGGAATCCACAATGAGCAGTTCTTC. This sequence encodes CAISEWDGGIHNEQFF.